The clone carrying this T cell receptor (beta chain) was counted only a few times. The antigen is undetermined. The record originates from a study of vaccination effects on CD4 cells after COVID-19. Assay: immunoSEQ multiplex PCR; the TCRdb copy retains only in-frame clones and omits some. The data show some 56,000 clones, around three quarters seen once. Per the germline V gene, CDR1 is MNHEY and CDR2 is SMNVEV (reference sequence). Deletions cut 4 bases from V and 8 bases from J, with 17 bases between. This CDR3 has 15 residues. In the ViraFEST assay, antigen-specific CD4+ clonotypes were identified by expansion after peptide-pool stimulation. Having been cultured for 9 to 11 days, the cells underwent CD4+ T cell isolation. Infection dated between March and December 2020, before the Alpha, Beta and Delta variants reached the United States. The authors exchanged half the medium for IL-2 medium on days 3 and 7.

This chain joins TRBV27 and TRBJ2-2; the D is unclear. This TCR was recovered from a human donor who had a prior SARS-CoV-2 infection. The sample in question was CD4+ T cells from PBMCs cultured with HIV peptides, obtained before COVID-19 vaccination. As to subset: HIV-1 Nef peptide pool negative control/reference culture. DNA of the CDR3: TGTGCCAGCAGTTCACCCCTTAGTTGGGCGGGGGAGCTGTTTTTT. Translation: CASSSPLSWAGELFF.